A single sample gave rise to the 13 T cell receptor beta chains below, sequenced in a study of breast tumors, draining lymph nodes, adjacent tissues. Using its own MiXCR run on the multiplex PCR reads, TCRdb lists one record per CDR3 protein. The sample yields 150,000 to 200,000 distinct CDR3 sequences, around 35% seen once. The lymph nodes were axillary draining lymph nodes from breast cancer patients. Specimen: axillary lymph node tissue. The receptors shown here come from a female donor with breast cancer. Some clones in this sample may be carry-over from other donors' samples.

This clonotype was recorded many times. The J gene is TRBJ2-7, the V gene TRBV25-1; D not certain. The CDR3 runs to 15 residues. V was shortened by 7 bases and J by 2 bases, with 18 bases between the two germline ends. Germline CDR1 reads MGHDK; CDR2 reads SYGVNS. The CDR3 region is CASTHPLYFPYEQYF. CDR3 sequence (DNA): TGTGCCAGCACCCACCCCCTCTACTTTCCCTACGAGCAGTACTTC.

The chain combines TRBV19 with TRBJ1-2, with D possibly TRBD1 on 6 matching bases. Germline V gives CDR1 LNHDA, CDR2 SQIVND (reference sequence). CDR3 size: 14 residues. With 6 bases removed from V and 7 bases from J, the gap between germline ends came to 18 bases. The CDR3 here is CASRQTGTTGGYTF. The CDR3 DNA is TGTGCCAGTAGACAAACCGGGACAACAGGTGGCTACACCTTC.

A note on this clonotype: This may be a read error, as it is one base from a much larger clone. Because the CDR3 is missing its conserved closing phenylalanine or tryptophan, this is likely a read error. V is TRBV10-3 and J is TRBJ1-1, with D perhaps matching TRBD1 (6 bases). The CDR3 covers 13 residues. Germline V gene lookup returns CDR1 ENHRY and CDR2 SYGVKD. V was cut by 7 bases and J by 0 bases, with 9 bases left in between. CDR3 DNA sequence: TGTGCCATCAATGGACAGATGAACACTGAAGCTTTCCTT. Protein: CAINGQMNTEAFL.

Of note for this clonotype: At one end the junction does not follow the germline gene, possibly because of a read error. The chain carries TRBV12-3 or TRBV12-4 and TRBJ1-3; 8 nucleotides line up with TRBD1. This CDR3 has 14 amino acids. CDR3 sequence reads: CASKGQGSGNTIHF. In DNA, the CDR3 is TGTGCCAGCAAAGGACAGGGCTCAGGAAACACCATACATTTC.

The chain uses TRBV5-1 and TRBJ2-3; 15 bases fit TRBD2. With 3 bases clipped from V and 6 bases from J, the junction kept 2 bases outside the gene matches. This CDR3 contains 15 residues. Germline values: CDR1 SGHRS, CDR2 YFSETQ. As DNA, the CDR3 is TGCGCCAGCAGCTCGGGACTAGCGGGAGGTGATACGCAGTATTTT. It translates to CASSSGLAGGDTQYF.

On this clonotype: Since a much larger clone is just one base distant, this may be a read error. The rearrangement links TRBV5-1 to TRBJ2-3; 7 bases match TRBD1. Germline V lookup: CDR1 SGHRS, CDR2 YFSETQ. The CDR3 contains 14 residues. As DNA, the CDR3 is TGCGCCAGCAGGAAACAGGGGACCACAGGTACGCAGTATTTT. It encodes CASRKQGTTGTQYF. The full variable domain, rest sourced from reference TRBV5-1 and TRBJ2-3, is KAGVTQTPRYLIKTRGQQVTLSCSPISGHRSVSWYQQTPGQGLQFLFEYFSETQRNKGNFPGRFSGRQFSNSRSEMNVSTLELGDSALYLCASRKQGTTGTQYFGPGTRLTVL.

In its sample, this clonotype was seen many times. The chain links TRBV5-1 to TRBJ2-5; 12 bases line up with TRBD1. The ends lost 4 bases at V and 5 bases at J; junction bases unmatched: 6. Germline loops: CDR1 SGHRS, CDR2 YFSETQ. The length of the CDR3 is 15 residues. The chain's CDR3 is CASSPGQGAGETQYF. The CDR3 DNA is TGCGCCAGCAGCCCGGGACAGGGGGCTGGGGAGACCCAGTACTTC.

On this clonotype: A much larger clone differs by one base, so this may be a read error. This rearrangement joins TRBV3-1 to TRBJ1-3; TRBD1 aligns across 9 bases. The CDR3 covers 17 residues. Germline V gene data show CDR1 as LGHDT and CDR2 as YNNKEL (reference sequence). The CDR3 DNA reads TGTGCCAGCAGCCAACAGGACAGGGGTTACTCTGGAAACACCGTATATTTT. Translation gives CASSQQDRGYSGNTVYF.

This clonotype has just a few counts. This may be a read error: a much more frequent sequence differs by one nucleotide. V is TRBV6-2 or TRBV6-3 and J is TRBJ2-7; D gene ambiguous. CDR3 length: 13 residues. CDR1 MNHEY and CDR2 SVGEGT come from the germline V gene. Trimming took 5 bases from V and 4 from J, leaving 12 bases between them. CDR3 sequence reads: CASSRAGVYEQYF. The CDR3 DNA reads as TGTGCCAGCAGTCGGGCTGGGGTTTACGAGCAGTACTTC.

In this sample, this clonotype turned up once. The genes are TRBV20-1 and TRBJ1-6, with D perhaps matching TRBD1 (6 bases). V was cut by 5 bases and J by 7 bases, with 18 bases left in between. This CDR3 has 15 residues. Germline V gene data show CDR1 as DFQATT and CDR2 as SNEGSKA (reference sequence). The chain's CDR3 is CSAFGQGRRNSPLHF. CDR3 in DNA: TGCAGTGCTTTCGGCCAGGGGCGTAGGAATTCACCCCTCCACTTT.

On this clonotype itself: The junction shows a germline mismatch at one end, possibly a read error. The chain uses TRBV9 and TRBJ2-5, with a weak D call TRBD1 (6 bases). Per germline, CDR1 SGDLS and CDR2 YYNGEE. The CDR3 covers 14 residues. The CDR3 DNA follows: TGTGCCAGCAACGGTCGACAGGTGGCGGAGACCCAGTCCTTC. It specifies CASNGRQVAETQSF.

The chain carries TRBV6-4 and TRBJ1-6, with D possibly being TRBD1 (6 bases). V was trimmed by 6 bases and J by 10 bases, leaving 31 bases between them. Germline V gene sequence: CDR1 MRHNA, CDR2 SNTAGT. There are 19 residues in the CDR3. The CDR3 DNA is TGTGCCAGCAGCACGACTAGCGGGGGGGCCTATGAAGCAACCTCACCCCTCCACTTT. Protein product: CASSTTSGGAYEATSPLHF.

This clonotype showed up just a few times. The junction departs from germline at one end; a sequencing error may be responsible. The DNA of the CDR3 is TGTGCCAGCAGCCTGGGCGGGGAAGAGCAGTACTTC. This sequence encodes CASSLGGEEQYF. The V call is TRBV5-1, the J call TRBJ2-7; D possibly corresponds to TRBD2 (6 bases). The CDR3 has 12 amino acids. In germline, CDR1 is SGHRS, CDR2 YFSETQ.